This TCR beta chain is drawn from a study of blood T cell repertoires in COVID-19. Study details: Acute-phase and convalescent COVID-19 samples originated in the United States, Italy and Spain.

The CDR3 spans 15 residues. V dropped 8 bases and J dropped 4 bases, with 17 bases sitting between them. CDR1 is MDHEN, CDR2 SYDVKM, per germline. TCRdb's copy holds only in-frame clones and misses some; the assay was immunoSEQ multiplex PCR. The sample lists roughly 250,000 clones, approximately 88% occurring once. This TCR was sampled from a woman in her thirties or forties with acute COVID-19. What was sequenced was PBMCs or T cells enriched from blood (not recorded which). V gene TRBV28 combines with J gene TRBJ1-4; D remains unclear. The CDR3 DNA reads TGTGCCAGCCACCCTTCTGGCGGTCGTAATGAAAAACTGTTTTTT. It encodes CASHPSGGRNEKLFF.